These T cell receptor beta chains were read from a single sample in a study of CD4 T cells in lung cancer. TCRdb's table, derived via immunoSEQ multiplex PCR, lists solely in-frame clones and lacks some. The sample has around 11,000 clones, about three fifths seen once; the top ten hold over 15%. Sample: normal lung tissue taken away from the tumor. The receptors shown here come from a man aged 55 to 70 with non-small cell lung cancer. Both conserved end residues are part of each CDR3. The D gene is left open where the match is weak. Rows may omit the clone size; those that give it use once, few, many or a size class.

cdr3_aa: CAWSTVGRALEQYF
cdr3_nt: TGTGCCTGGAGTACGGTCGGGAGAGCTCTCGAGCAGTACTTC
j_call: TRBJ2-7
v_call: TRBV30
clone_size: few
d_call: NA

cdr3_aa: CASDTSGTFTGELFF
cdr3_nt: TGTGCCAGCGATACTAGCGGGACCTTCACCGGGGAGCTGTTTTTT
j_call: TRBJ2-2
v_call: TRBV19
clone_size: NA
d_call: TRBD2

cdr3_aa: CASSSPGGDARAGQYF
cdr3_nt: TGTGCCAGCAGCTCCCCAGGGGGCGATGCGCGAGCGGGGCAGTACTTC
j_call: TRBJ2-7
v_call: TRBV5-6
clone_size: NA
d_call: TRBD1

cdr3_aa: CASILLAAGNTEAFF
cdr3_nt: TGTGCCAGCATCCTCCTAGCCGCAGGGAACACTGAAGCTTTCTTT
j_call: TRBJ1-1
v_call: TRBV27
clone_size: NA
d_call: NA

cdr3_aa: CASSRGQGGGYTF
cdr3_nt: TGTGCCAGCAGTCGCGGACAGGGGGGAGGCTACACCTTC
j_call: TRBJ1-2
v_call: TRBV6-5
clone_size: NA
d_call: TRBD1

cdr3_aa: CASSYWGENTEAFF
cdr3_nt: TGTGCCAGCAGTTACTGGGGCGAGAACACTGAAGCTTTCTTT
j_call: TRBJ1-1
v_call: TRBV6-5
clone_size: NA
d_call: NA

cdr3_aa: CASNPGLSGNTIYF
cdr3_nt: TGTGCCAGCAACCCGGGTCTCTCTGGAAACACCATATATTTT
j_call: TRBJ1-3
v_call: TRBV7-9
clone_size: NA
d_call: NA

cdr3_aa: CASSPRTGSQETQYF
cdr3_nt: TGTGCCAGCAGCCCCAGGACAGGGTCACAAGAGACCCAGTACTTC
j_call: TRBJ2-5
v_call: TRBV7-3
clone_size: NA
d_call: TRBD1

cdr3_aa: CASIPLSKSTDTQYF
cdr3_nt: TGTGCCAGCATCCCCTTATCTAAATCCACAGATACGCAGTATTTT
j_call: TRBJ2-3
v_call: TRBV2
clone_size: NA
d_call: NA

cdr3_aa: CASFPSYRALTTEAFF
cdr3_nt: TGTGCCAGTTTTCCCTCGTACAGGGCTCTCACGACTGAAGCTTTCTTT
j_call: TRBJ1-1
v_call: TRBV19
clone_size: NA
d_call: NA

cdr3_aa: CASSFGWTTVTTDTQYF
cdr3_nt: TGTGCCAGCAGCTTCGGGTGGACAACAGTTACCACAGATACGCAGTATTTT
j_call: TRBJ2-3
v_call: TRBV5-6
clone_size: NA
d_call: NA

cdr3_aa: CATSSPPRGGGGTRLAKNIQYF
cdr3_nt: TGTGCCACCAGCAGCCCACCGAGGGGGGGCGGGGGCACACGACTAGCCAAAAACATTCAGTACTTC
j_call: TRBJ2-4
v_call: TRBV15
clone_size: NA
d_call: NA

cdr3_aa: CASSRGITGELFF
cdr3_nt: TGCGCGTCATCTAGGGGCATTACCGGGGAGCTGTTTTTT
j_call: TRBJ2-2
v_call: TRBV10-1
clone_size: NA
d_call: NA

cdr3_aa: CASELEAGGTGELFF
cdr3_nt: TGTGCCAGCGAACTGGAAGCGGGAGGCACCGGGGAGCTGTTTTTT
j_call: TRBJ2-2
v_call: TRBV6-4
clone_size: NA
d_call: TRBD2

cdr3_aa: CAWRVGWGVNQPQHF
cdr3_nt: TGTGCCTGGAGGGTGGGTTGGGGGGTGAATCAGCCCCAGCATTTT
j_call: TRBJ1-5
v_call: TRBV30
clone_size: few
d_call: NA

cdr3_aa: CASSPAGGSLSYEQYF
cdr3_nt: TGTGCCAGCAGCCCCGCCGGGGGGAGTCTTTCGTACGAGCAGTACTTC
j_call: TRBJ2-7
v_call: TRBV7-6
clone_size: few
d_call: TRBD2

cdr3_aa: CATSHRAGGPDEQYF
cdr3_nt: TGTGCCACCTCACACCGGGCGGGAGGGCCGGATGAGCAGTACTTC
j_call: TRBJ2-5
v_call: TRBV4-2
clone_size: NA
d_call: TRBD2

cdr3_aa: CASSPRSTGFQETQYF
cdr3_nt: TGTGCCAGCTCACCACGTTCTACAGGATTCCAAGAGACCCAGTACTTC
j_call: TRBJ2-5
v_call: TRBV18
clone_size: NA
d_call: NA

cdr3_aa: CASSTPRRSTNEKLFF
cdr3_nt: TGTGCCAGTAGTACCCCCCGGAGGTCAACTAATGAAAAACTGTTTTTT
j_call: TRBJ1-4
v_call: TRBV19
clone_size: NA
d_call: NA

cdr3_aa: CASSGQGKETQYF
cdr3_nt: TGTGCCAGCAGCGGACAGGGAAAAGAGACCCAGTACTTC
j_call: TRBJ2-5
v_call: TRBV7-3
clone_size: NA
d_call: TRBD1

cdr3_aa: CASSLDQGTEAFF
cdr3_nt: TGTGCCAGCAGCTTAGACCAGGGCACTGAAGCTTTCTTT
j_call: TRBJ1-1
v_call: TRBV11-2
clone_size: NA
d_call: NA

cdr3_aa: CASSPLGVSSGSDEQFF
cdr3_nt: TGTGCCAGCAGCCCCCTTGGGGTGTCTAGCGGCAGCGATGAGCAGTTCTTC
j_call: TRBJ2-1
v_call: TRBV4-2
clone_size: NA
d_call: TRBD2

cdr3_aa: CASSPTGGADGDHGYTF
cdr3_nt: TGTGCCAGCAGTCCTACAGGGGGAGCGGATGGTGACCATGGCTACACCTTC
j_call: TRBJ1-2
v_call: TRBV7-3
clone_size: NA
d_call: TRBD1

cdr3_aa: CASSLQGMNTEAFF
cdr3_nt: TGTGCCAGCAGCTTGCAGGGGATGAACACTGAAGCTTTCTTT
j_call: TRBJ1-1
v_call: TRBV11-2
clone_size: NA
d_call: NA

cdr3_aa: CASSAYGQGSSYNEQFF
cdr3_nt: TGTGCCAGTAGTGCTTACGGACAGGGTAGCTCCTACAATGAGCAGTTCTTC
j_call: TRBJ2-1
v_call: TRBV19
clone_size: NA
d_call: TRBD1

cdr3_aa: CASSEALQAGGLTDTQYF
cdr3_nt: TGTGCCAGCAGTGAAGCGCTTCAAGCGGGAGGGCTCACAGATACGCAGTATTTT
j_call: TRBJ2-3
v_call: TRBV6-1
clone_size: NA
d_call: TRBD2

cdr3_aa: CASSLSAGTGWTEAFF
cdr3_nt: TGTGCCAGCAGCTTATCCGCCGGGACAGGGTGGACTGAAGCTTTCTTT
j_call: TRBJ1-1
v_call: TRBV11-1
clone_size: few
d_call: TRBD1

cdr3_aa: CASSFEGLYNEQFF
cdr3_nt: TGTGCCAGCAGCTTTGAGGGACTTTACAATGAGCAGTTCTTC
j_call: TRBJ2-1
v_call: TRBV11-3
clone_size: NA
d_call: NA

cdr3_aa: CASSSDAPTGDSPLHF
cdr3_nt: TGTGCCAGCAGCTCCGACGCACCGACGGGAGATTCACCCCTCCACTTT
j_call: TRBJ1-6
v_call: TRBV7-9
clone_size: NA
d_call: NA

cdr3_aa: CAISRDRESGYTF
cdr3_nt: TGTGCCATCAGTCGGGACAGGGAGAGTGGCTACACCTTC
j_call: TRBJ1-2
v_call: TRBV10-3
clone_size: NA
d_call: TRBD1

cdr3_aa: CASSIERGIGGGTDTQYF
cdr3_nt: TGTGCCAGTAGTATAGAGCGCGGGATAGGAGGCGGCACAGATACGCAGTATTTT
j_call: TRBJ2-3
v_call: TRBV19
clone_size: NA
d_call: NA

cdr3_aa: CASSHLLTYSYNEQFF
cdr3_nt: TGTGCCAGCAGCCACCTACTCACCTACTCCTACAATGAGCAGTTCTTC
j_call: TRBJ2-1
v_call: TRBV14
clone_size: medium-sized
d_call: NA

cdr3_aa: CASSQGPVQGAGNTIYF
cdr3_nt: TGCGCCAGCAGCCAAGGTCCGGTCCAGGGTGCCGGAAACACCATATATTTT
j_call: TRBJ1-3
v_call: TRBV4-1
clone_size: NA
d_call: NA

cdr3_aa: CASRYGTDRYGYTF
cdr3_nt: TGTGCCAGCAGGTATGGGACAGACCGGTATGGCTACACCTTC
j_call: TRBJ1-2
v_call: TRBV7-2
clone_size: NA
d_call: TRBD1

cdr3_aa: CATSRGFSDTQYF
cdr3_nt: TGTGCCACCAGCAGGGGGTTTTCAGATACGCAGTATTTT
j_call: TRBJ2-3
v_call: TRBV19
clone_size: NA
d_call: TRBD1

cdr3_aa: CASSVATGTGKTGEQYF
cdr3_nt: TGTGCCAGCAGCGTAGCTACAGGGACAGGGAAAACGGGCGAGCAGTACTTC
j_call: TRBJ2-7
v_call: TRBV9
clone_size: NA
d_call: TRBD1

cdr3_aa: CASSFTGGVAEAFF
cdr3_nt: TGTGCCAGCAGCTTCACAGGGGGCGTCGCTGAAGCTTTCTTT
j_call: TRBJ1-1
v_call: TRBV7-9
clone_size: NA
d_call: TRBD1